This T cell receptor (beta chain) originates from a study of blood T cell repertoires in COVID-19 (dated by TCRdb to about 2020). About the investigation overall: Samples from collaborators originated in the United States, Italy and Spain and spanned both the acute and convalescent phases of COVID-19. The samples were drawn from the first 160 participants of the ongoing ImmuneRACE study and from 1,200 or so subjects provided by 6 global collaborators. HLA class I and class II types, where available, came from metadata supplied by the sample provider rather than from assay-based typing. The prospective study material was composed of cDNA or gDNA derived from T cells, B-cell-depleted T cells, or PBMCs. The sample metadata nearly always contained a de-identified subject ID, COVID-19 status, age in years and sex. The repertoires were released in a freely available public database meant as a resource for research on the immune response to SARS-CoV-2. The dataset comprised deeply sampled blood TCRbeta repertoires from subjects exposed to, actively infected with, or recovered from COVID-19.

The immunoSEQ Assay, a bias-controlled multiplex PCR, was used to amplify TCRbeta CDR3 regions from genomic DNA. Turning to the authors' computational methods: Within the assay, amplification of reference gene primers was used to estimate how many nucleated cells each sample contained. Sequence reads were collapsed and filtered to measure the absolute abundance of every unique TCRbeta CDR3 rearrangement. For each sample, productive Simpson clonality was calculated as the square root of Simpson's diversity index across productive rearrangements. In its TCRdb copy, this immuneACCESS table keeps in-frame sequences only and misses some clones. Where compared with another copy, unresolved V genes explain less than half of these, and the others have no known cause. The D gene and trimming were derived from the DNA, and the V and J assignments and clone size from that table. This sample has roughly 160,000 clones in its table, and around 84% of those were observed once. The ten largest clonotypes hold approximately 0.6% of the sample.

One collaborating source in Seattle enrolled patients while the patients were actively infected and followed the patients over time throughout the course of disease. Whole blood was collected in K2EDTA tubes by collaborating institutions according to the institutions' own protocols. Collaborator samples were shipped for TCRbeta analysis as frozen whole blood, isolated PBMCs, or DNA extracted from either sample type. Beyond this particular receptor, the publication reports: Clinical and demographic metadata were provided uncurated, with the amount varying by source and participant.

Turning to this clone: The antigen it binds to is not known. Per-nucleotide qualities are absent, and no much larger clonotype sits a single base away.

The germline V gene specifies MDHEN as CDR1 and SYDVKM as CDR2. V has 5 bases trimmed and J has 6 bases trimmed; junction bases matching no gene number 6. The CDR3, cysteine through phenylalanine, is 15 amino acids long. Only the CDR3 DNA is retained, 45 bases long and in frame from the first base. The chain couples TRBV28 to TRBJ2-7; 14 of the junction bases match TRBD2. Sequencing was carried out using peripheral blood. The clonotype comes from a man aged 55 to 70 with COVID-19, enrolled during active disease. The base sequence is TGTGCCAGCAGTACCGGGACTAGCGGGGGTGGCGAGCAGTACTTC. Translated, it reads CASSTGTSGGGEQYF. With the rest looked up from the reference TRBV28 and TRBJ2-7 genes rather than sequenced, the full variable domain is DVKVTQSSRYLVKRTGEKVFLECVQDMDHENMFWYRQDPGLGLRLIYFSYDVKMKEKGDIPEGYSVSREKKERFSLILESASTNQTSMYLCASSTGTSGGGEQYFGPGTRLTVT.